One sample yielded the 8 T cell receptor beta chains listed below, sequenced in a study of T cell responses to AZD1222 COVID-19 vaccine. Libraries were prepared by immunoSEQ multiplex PCR; TCRdb keeps only in-frame clonotypes and omits some of them. The repertoire holds about 140,000 clones, with less than 95% as singletons. The sample was peripheral blood, taken on day 0 of AZD1222 vaccination. These receptors all come from an adult in good health.

The V call is TRBV19, the J call TRBJ1-3; D is possibly TRBD1 (5 bases). Trimming cost V 4 bases and J 0 bases, with 7 bases left between them. The CDR3 contains 14 residues. CDR1 and CDR2 (germline): LNHDA, SQIVND (reference sequence). CDR3 region: CASSRGNSGNTIYF. The DNA of the CDR3 is TGTGCCAGTAGTAGGGGGAACTCTGGAAACACCATATATTTT.

The chain is built from TRBV7-9 and TRBJ1-1; tentative D call: TRBD1 (5 bases). The CDR3 runs to 13 residues. Germline V lookup: CDR1 SEHNR, CDR2 FQNEAQ (reference sequence). Trimming cost V 3 bases and J 2 bases, with 7 bases left between them. CDR3: CASSFQGNTEAFF. For the CDR3, the DNA is TGTGCCAGCAGCTTTCAGGGAAACACTGAAGCTTTCTTT.

The rearrangement uses TRBV10-3 and TRBJ1-1, with 11 bases fitting TRBD1. The CDR3 sequence is 14 residues long. J was trimmed by 4 bases and V by 2 bases; bases with no gene match: 0. Germline assignment: CDR1 ENHRY and CDR2 SYGVKD. Here the CDR3 reads CAISEGTGGTEAFF. CDR3 sequence (DNA): TGTGCCATCAGTGAGGGGACAGGGGGCACTGAAGCTTTCTTT.

The CDR3 DNA is TGTGCCAGTAGTATAGGGGGCTCCTACGAGCAGTACTTC. It yields the protein CASSIGGSYEQYF. The chain is built from TRBV19 and TRBJ2-7; D remains ambiguous. Trimming took off 1 base at V and 0 bases at J, with 4 bases between the two ends. Germline CDR1 is LNHDA and CDR2 is SQIVND (reference sequence). This CDR3 is built from 13 residues. Using reference TRBV19 and TRBJ2-7 for the parts outside the CDR3, the full variable domain is DGGITQSPKYLFRKEGQNVTLSCEQNLNHDAMYWYRQDPGQGLRLIYYSQIVNDFQKGDIAEGYSVSREKKESFPLTVTSAQKNPTAFYLCASSIGGSYEQYFGPGTRLTVT.

This clone appeared once. V gene TRBV4-1 combines with J gene TRBJ1-3; no definite D call. Germline lookup yields CDR1 MGHRA and CDR2 YSYEKL. This CDR3 is 14 amino acids long. Trimming shortened V by 1 base and J by 4 bases, and 8 bases separated the two germline ends. The CDR3 is CASSQGMVGNTIYF. As DNA, the CDR3 is TGCGCCAGCAGCCAAGGGATGGTAGGAAACACCATATATTTT.

The V call is TRBV5-1, the J call TRBJ1-1, with TRBD1 matching 8 bases. Germline V gene lookup returns CDR1 SGHRS and CDR2 YFSETQ. V shed 2 bases and J 3 bases; nucleotides not matched to a gene: 6. The CDR3 consists of 15 residues. The CDR3 region is CASSFGRGPDTEAFF. DNA of the CDR3: TGCGCCAGCAGCTTTGGCAGGGGGCCTGACACTGAAGCTTTCTTT. Combining the CDR3 with reference TRBV5-1 and TRBJ1-1 gives the whole variable domain KAGVTQTPRYLIKTRGQQVTLSCSPISGHRSVSWYQQTPGQGLQFLFEYFSETQRNKGNFPGRFSGRQFSNSRSEMNVSTLELGDSALYLCASSFGRGPDTEAFFGQGTRLTVV.

The chain's CDR3 is CASSLGPGGTEQYF. DNA for the CDR3: TGCGCCAGCAGCTTGGGACCGGGGGGGACCGAGCAGTACTTC. This chain joins TRBV5-1 and TRBJ2-7, with 8 bases aligning to TRBD2. There are 14 residues in the CDR3. Germline V CDR1 and CDR2: SGHRS, YFSETQ. With V trimmed by 0 bases and J by 6 bases, 5 bases remained unmatched.

The chain combines TRBV19 with TRBJ2-2, with 11 positions matching TRBD2. The CDR3 consists of 17 residues. Germline trimming cut 4 bases from V and 0 bases from J; bases unmatched to any gene: 4. The V gene's germline CDR1 is LNHDA and CDR2 SQIVND (reference sequence). CDR3 nucleotide sequence: TGTGCCAGTAGTACTCTAGCGGGGGGATCGAACACCGGGGAGCTGTTTTTT. Protein sequence: CASSTLAGGSNTGELFF.